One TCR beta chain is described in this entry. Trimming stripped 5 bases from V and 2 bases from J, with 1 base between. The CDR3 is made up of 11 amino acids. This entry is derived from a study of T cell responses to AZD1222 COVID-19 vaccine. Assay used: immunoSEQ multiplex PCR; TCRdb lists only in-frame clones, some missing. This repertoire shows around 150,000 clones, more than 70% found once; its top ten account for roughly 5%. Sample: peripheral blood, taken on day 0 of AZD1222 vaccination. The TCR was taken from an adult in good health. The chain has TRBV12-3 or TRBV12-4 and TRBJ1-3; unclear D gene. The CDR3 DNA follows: TGTGCCAGCAGTACTGGAAACACCATATATTTT. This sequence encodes CASSTGNTIYF.